The T cell receptor (beta chain) described here comes from a study of blood T cells in healthy people across ages. Details on this clonotype: Its antigen is not known.

Study-wide findings and caveats: Reliance upon unsorted PBMCs precluded definitive naive versus antigen-experienced comparison. The fall in TCR beta diversity per million T cells was roughly linear with age.

A second PCR, run for about 6 to 11 cycles, used a sample-barcoded 5' primer plus a J-beta primer mix. Tagging of each cDNA molecule was performed by a template-switch adaptor with 12 random nucleotides. Per sample, CDR3-containing paired-end reads numbered at least 2.5 million. TCRdb redid the calling of the 5' RACE reads with MiXCR, one entry per CDR3 protein. The top ten clones hold around 37% of a sample with about 640,000 distinct CDR3 sequences, 45% to 65% of them seen once. This CDR3 spans 13 amino acids. Trimming cost V 0 bases and J 6 bases, with 8 bases left between them. The germline V gene has CDR1 DFQATT and CDR2 SNEGSKA (reference sequence).

Sequencing was carried out using blood. This chain joins TRBV20-1 and TRBJ2-2, with D uncertain. This TCR was sampled from a man in his fifties or sixties in good health. In DNA, the CDR3 is TGCAGTGCTAGAGAAGGTTGGGCCGGGGAGCTGTTTTTT. Its protein is CSAREGWAGELFF.